The present entry profiles one T cell receptor beta chain with its context. The antigen remains unidentified. Looked up from germline, CDR1 is GTSNPN and CDR2 is SVGIG (reference sequence). With V trimmed by 3 bases and J by 15 bases, 12 bases remained unmatched. The CDR3 is made up of 15 amino acids. This sample is part of a study of cytomegalovirus exposure and HLA in healthy donors. Study information: T cells numbering around 170 million yielded 100 million to 120 million unique TCR beta sequences in an earlier analysis. An early data release held some 89 million unique TCRs from HLA-typed donors.

Study-wide results and limits: A missense DCLRE1C variant was associated with V- and J-gene trimming of TCR beta chains in a later analysis, and an independent cohort replicated the association. Several V segments, TRBV6-2 and TRBV6-3 among them, could not be told apart and were dropped.

With 60 Vbeta and 13 Jbeta primers, the PCR was carried out. Profiling relied on immunoSEQ multiplex PCR, and the TCRdb table lists in-frame clones only, not all of them. The table includes some 93,000 clones, approximately 80% detected once. Sequencing was done on a sample of PBMCs. The clonotype comes from a woman in her thirties or forties in good health and CMV-seronegative. J is TRBJ2-1 and V is TRBV30, with 15 bases matching TRBD2. The CDR3 loop reads CAWSPGTSGRTRVFF. CDR3 in DNA: TGTGCCTGGAGCCCTGGGACTAGCGGGAGGACCCGGGTGTTCTTC.